Below, 9 T cell receptor beta chains from the same sample are listed, as sequenced in a study of CD8 T cells in Susac syndrome. When the RNA was reverse transcribed, random hexamers were used with an input of roughly 0.45 to 1 ug. TCRdb re-derived calls from the immunoSEQ multiplex PCR reads in MiXCR, one entry per CDR3 protein. The repertoire holds fewer than 150,000 distinct CDR3 sequences, with about 92% as singletons. Sequenced input: CD4+ T cells from PBMCs. The receptors here all came from a human donor with multiple sclerosis.

The rearrangement joins TRBV6-5 to TRBJ2-5, with 9 bases matching TRBD2. Germline CDR1 reads MNHEY; CDR2 reads SVGAGI. This CDR3 region has 13 residues. With V trimmed by 7 bases and J by 5 bases, 5 bases remained unmatched. For the CDR3, the DNA is TGTGCCAGCACCGTAAGCGGGGGGGAGACCCAGTACTTC. Encoded protein: CASTVSGGETQYF.

This chain's CDR3 is CASSSPWALGRKETQYF. CDR3 nucleotide sequence: TGTGCCAGCAGCTCTCCTTGGGCCCTGGGCCGAAAAGAGACCCAGTACTTC. The chain is built from TRBV7-2 and TRBJ2-5; D uncertain. V gave up 4 bases and J gave up 3 bases, with 21 bases separating them. There are 17 residues in the CDR3. CDR1 and CDR2 from the germline V gene are SGHTA and FQGNSA.

Concerning this clonotype: One end of the junction fails to match germline, which may point to a read error. The chain links TRBV14 to TRBJ1-4; D uncertain. The CDR3 extends over 15 amino acids. From germline, CDR1 is SGHDN and CDR2 FVKESK. This CDR3 reads CASSQGGRNNKKLFF. For the CDR3, the DNA is TGTGCCAGCAGCCAAGGAGGCAGGAATAATAAAAAACTGTTTTTT.

CDR3 coding DNA: TGTGCCAGCTACCGACTAGGCCAAAGGAATGAGCAGTTCTTC. This gives the protein CASYRLGQRNEQFF. The rearrangement links TRBV7-9 to TRBJ2-1, with D possibly matching TRBD2 (6 bases). The CDR3 has 14 amino acids. Per germline, CDR1 SEHNR and CDR2 FQNEAQ (reference sequence). V lost 8 bases to trimming and J lost 7 bases, with 18 bases between them.

The V and J genes are TRBV7-9 and TRBJ2-5, with D tentatively TRBD2 (6 bases). Germline CDR1 SEHNR, CDR2 FQNEAQ (reference sequence). This CDR3 has 15 amino acids. V lost 7 bases to trimming and J lost 1 base, with 16 bases between them. The CDR3 loop reads CASNFGAGPQETQYF. The CDR3 DNA reads as TGTGCCAGCAACTTCGGGGCGGGGCCCCAAGAGACCCAGTACTTC.

The chain uses TRBV19 and TRBJ2-5; D is ambiguous. CDR3 length: 14 residues. V dropped 3 bases and J dropped 7 bases, with 15 bases sitting between them. Germline V gene data show CDR1 as LNHDA and CDR2 as SQIVND (reference sequence). The CDR3 sequence: CASSMTSRAATQYF. CDR3 DNA sequence: TGTGCCAGTAGTATGACAAGTCGGGCCGCGACCCAGTACTTC. Full variable domain (remainder filled in from reference TRBV19 and TRBJ2-5): DGGITQSPKYLFRKEGQNVTLSCEQNLNHDAMYWYRQDPGQGLRLIYYSQIVNDFQKGDIAEGYSVSREKKESFPLTVTSAQKNPTAFYLCASSMTSRAATQYFGPGTRLLVL.

This sequence joins TRBV20-1 and TRBJ1-4; no clear D gene. The CDR3 length is 13 residues. Germline V gene sequence: CDR1 DFQATT, CDR2 SNEGSKA (reference sequence). CDR3 nucleotide sequence: TGCAGCCCCAGCCCAGCAACTAATGAAAAACTGTTTTTT. Its translation: CSPSPATNEKLFF.

The gene calls are TRBV19 and TRBJ1-5, with 7 bases matching TRBD1. After removal of 6 bases from V and 6 bases from J, the junction contained 11 bases not matched to a gene. Looked up from germline, CDR1 is LNHDA and CDR2 is SQIVND (reference sequence). The length of the CDR3 is 15 residues. The CDR3 coding sequence is TGTGCCAGTAGCTTCTCCCAGGGGGAAGGTCAGCCCCAGCATTTT. It yields the protein CASSFSQGEGQPQHF.

This clonotype was observed a handful of times. The rearrangement links TRBV29-1 to TRBJ1-3; no reliable D call. Germline CDR1 SQVTM, CDR2 ANQGSEA. This CDR3 is 11 amino acids long. Trimming cost V 3 bases and J 4 bases, with 4 bases left between them. In nucleotides, the CDR3 is TGCAGCGTTGAGTGGGGAAACACCATATATTTT. This codes for CSVEWGNTIYF.